These 5 T cell receptor beta chains share one sample of origin, sequenced in a study of siplizumab effects on memory and regulatory T cells. Here immunoSEQ multiplex PCR was the method, and the copy in TCRdb shows in-frame clones only, minus some. The profile covers about 87,000 clones, with roughly 89% appearing a single time and around 1.4% taken by the ten largest. The sample taken for sequencing was Tregs sorted from blood. These receptors were obtained from a human donor in good health.

This rearrangement joins TRBV7-2 to TRBJ2-1; a possible D gene is TRBD2 (5 bases). This CDR3 spans 16 amino acids. V was clipped by 4 bases and J by 4 bases, with 17 bases between them. Germline values: CDR1 SGHTA, CDR2 FQGNSA. The CDR3 reads CASSSAGGLTYNEQFF. Written as DNA, the CDR3 is TGTGCCAGCAGCTCCGCTGGTGGACTGACGTACAATGAGCAGTTCTTC.

The rearrangement links TRBV29-1 to TRBJ2-3, with D perhaps assigned TRBD1 or TRBD2 (5 bases each). The CDR3 has 13 amino acids. V lost 6 bases, J lost 2 bases, and 12 bases lay in between. CDR1 is SQVTM, CDR2 ANQGSEA, per germline. CDR3 DNA sequence: TGCAGCGTCCCGGGACGGAACACAGATACGCAGTATTTT. Its translation is CSVPGRNTDTQYF.

The chain links TRBV7-9 to TRBJ1-1; 8 nucleotides line up with TRBD1. Unmatched junction bases numbered 1, after V lost 5 bases and J lost 2 bases. Germline values: CDR1 SEHNR, CDR2 FQNEAQ (reference sequence). This CDR3 spans 13 amino acids. The CDR3: CASSPGGNTEAFF. The CDR3 nucleotides read TGTGCCAGCAGCCCAGGGGGCAACACTGAAGCTTTCTTT. The full variable domain, its missing parts supplied by reference TRBV7-9 and TRBJ1-1, is DTGVSQNPRHKITKRGQNVTFRCDPISEHNRLYWYRQTLGQGPEFLTYFQNEAQLEKSRLLSDRFSAERPKGSFSTLEIQRTEQGDSAMYLCASSPGGNTEAFFGQGTRLTVV.

This rearrangement joins TRBV9 to TRBJ1-1, with a tentative D call TRBD1 (5 bases). Germline V CDR1 and CDR2: SGDLS, YYNGEE. Trimming cost V 2 bases and J 4 bases, with 9 bases left between them. CDR3 size: 13 residues. The CDR3 is CASSVGGTTEAFF. The CDR3, as DNA: TGTGCCAGCAGCGTGGGGGGGACCACTGAAGCTTTCTTT.

J is TRBJ1-1 and V is TRBV4-2; 9 bases agree with TRBD1. Germline-derived CDR1 and CDR2 are LGHNA and YNFKEQ. Trimming removed 4 bases from V and 0 bases from J; junction bases left unmatched: 9. This CDR3 is 17 amino acids long. The CDR3 nucleotides are TGTGCCAGCAGCCCTTGGACAGGGGAAATGATGAACACTGAAGCTTTCTTT. This encodes CASSPWTGEMMNTEAFF.